Presented here are 23 T cell receptor beta chains from one specimen sequenced in a study of OX40 agonist ivuxolimab in advanced cancers. Assay: immunoSEQ multiplex PCR; the TCRdb copy retains only in-frame clones and omits some. This table has some 74,000 clones, 85% to 90% appearing once. The sample was CD4+ or CD8+ T cells sorted from blood, taken in a trial of the OX40 agonist ivuxolimab. The receptors originated from an adult with an advanced solid tumor such as melanoma, head and neck, liver or kidney cancer.

V usage is TRBV19 and J usage is TRBJ2-7; 12 bases map to TRBD2. The CDR3 is 17 residues long. Trimming removed 3 bases from V and 4 bases from J; junction bases left unmatched: 10. Germline V gives CDR1 LNHDA, CDR2 SQIVND (reference sequence). CDR3 region: CASSIPGLAGSEYEQYF. The CDR3 nucleotides read TGTGCCAGTAGTATCCCCGGACTAGCGGGATCAGAGTACGAGCAGTACTTC.

V and J are TRBV18 and TRBJ1-2, with D possibly matching TRBD1 (5 bases). From germline, CDR1 is KGHSH and CDR2 LQKENI. The V gene lost 3 bases and the J gene lost 6 bases, with 11 bases spanning the gap. There are 13 residues in the CDR3. CDR3 DNA: TGTGCCAGCTCACCTGGGGCAGGGAATGGCTACACCTTC. Translated, it gives CASSPGAGNGYTF. The full variable domain, rest sourced from reference TRBV18 and TRBJ1-2, is NAGVMQNPRHLVRRRGQEARLRCSPMKGHSHVYWYRQLPEEGLKFMVYLQKENIIDESGMPKERFSAEFPKEGPSILRIQQVVRGDSAAYFCASSPGAGNGYTFGSGTRLTVV.

The V and J genes are TRBV27 and TRBJ2-1; 10 nucleotides match TRBD2. This CDR3 contains 17 residues. CDR1 is MNHEY, CDR2 SMNVEV, per germline (reference sequence). V shed 2 bases, J shed 9 bases, and the junction held 13 bases outside the gene matches. The DNA of the CDR3 is TGTGCCAGCAGTTTACCCCGGGTTAGCGGGAGGCCAGGTGAGCAGTTCTTC. Translating gives CASSLPRVSGRPGEQFF.

V and J are TRBV5-5 and TRBJ2-7, with TRBD1 identical over 8 bases. This CDR3 is 14 amino acids long. The germline V gene encodes CDR1 SGHKS and CDR2 YYEKEE (reference sequence). The V and J ends lost 5 bases and 0 bases, in that order; junction bases with no gene match: 4. The CDR3 protein is CASRKQGGSYEQYF. CDR3 sequence (DNA): TGTGCCAGCAGAAAACAGGGGGGCTCCTACGAGCAGTACTTC. Filled out from reference TRBV5-5 and TRBJ2-7, the complete variable domain reads DAGVTQSPTHLIKTRGQQVTLRCSPISGHKSVSWYQQVLGQGPQFIFQYYEKEERGRGNFPDRFSARQFPNYSSELNVNALLLGDSALYLCASRKQGGSYEQYFGPGTRLTVT.

This chain joins TRBV6-6 and TRBJ2-2, with D perhaps TRBD1 or TRBD2 (6 bases each). There are 14 residues in the CDR3. Trimming removed 11 bases at V and 4 bases at J, with 17 bases between. Germline values: CDR1 MNHNY, CDR2 SVGAGI (reference sequence). CDR3: CALSGAYGTGELFF. The CDR3 DNA is TGTGCCTTATCGGGGGCTTACGGCACCGGGGAGCTGTTTTTT.

The rearrangement joins TRBV7-2 to TRBJ1-4; D is uncertain. The germline V and J ends were trimmed by 5 bases and 8 bases, with 9 bases remaining between them. This CDR3 contains 12 residues. In germline, CDR1 is SGHTA, CDR2 FQGNSA. The CDR3 region has the DNA TGTGCCAGCAGCGGGCCGGGCGAAAAACTGTTTTTT. Protein sequence: CASSGPGEKLFF.

The genes are TRBV2 and TRBJ2-3; TRBD1 is a possible D gene (6 bases). The ends were cut back, 8 bases at V and 6 bases at J, with 15 bases in the middle. CDR1 is SNHLY and CDR2 is FYNNEI in the germline V gene. The CDR3 runs to 13 residues. CDR3 DNA: TGTGCCAGCTTATCAGGGGAGTGGGATACGCAGTATTTT. Amino acid sequence: CASLSGEWDTQYF. The full variable domain, with the rest looked up from reference TRBV2 and TRBJ2-3, is EPEVTQTPSHQVTQMGQEVILRCVPISNHLYFYWYRQILGQKVEFLVSFYNNEISEKSEIFDDQFSVERPDGSNFTLKIRSTKLEDSAMYFCASLSGEWDTQYFGPGTRLTVL.

The chain couples TRBV13 to TRBJ1-2; 7 bases fit TRBD1. The CDR3 sequence is 11 residues long. Germline V CDR1 and CDR2: PRHDT, FYEKMQ (reference sequence). CDR3 in amino acids: CATRGNYGYTF. Written as DNA, the CDR3 is TGTGCAACCAGGGGGAACTATGGCTACACCTTC.

This clone was observed once. The chain joins TRBV30 to TRBJ1-5, with D hard to call. V lost 1 base to trimming and J lost 2 bases, with 9 bases between them. Germline lookup yields CDR1 GTSNPN and CDR2 SVGIG (reference sequence). The length of the CDR3 is 14 residues. CDR3 sequence (DNA): TGTGCCTGGAGTGCCCTTGAGGGCAATCAGCCCCAGCATTTT. Translated, it gives CAWSALEGNQPQHF.

The chain recombines TRBV28 with TRBJ2-3, with D hard to call. CDR3 size: 12 residues. V was pared by 5 bases and J by 3 bases, with 6 bases between. Germline values: CDR1 MDHEN, CDR2 SYDVKM. CDR3 sequence: CASSPPTDTQYF. DNA for the CDR3: TGTGCCAGCAGTCCGCCGACAGATACGCAGTATTTT.

This chain joins TRBV28 and TRBJ1-3, with D possibly matching TRBD1 (5 bases). The germline V gene has CDR1 MDHEN and CDR2 SYDVKM. The CDR3 has 16 residues. Trimming pared 6 bases from V and 2 bases from J, leaving 17 bases between. For the CDR3, the DNA is TGTGCCAGCAGGACGCCCGGAGGGACCACTGGAAACACCATATATTTT. Protein: CASRTPGGTTGNTIYF. The full variable domain, with the rest looked up from reference TRBV28 and TRBJ1-3, is DVKVTQSSRYLVKRTGEKVFLECVQDMDHENMFWYRQDPGLGLRLIYFSYDVKMKEKGDIPEGYSVSREKKERFSLILESASTNQTSMYLCASRTPGGTTGNTIYFGEGSWLTVV.

The genes are TRBV7-3 and TRBJ1-1; tentative D call: TRBD1 (6 bases). V was pared by 5 bases and J by 5 bases, with 12 bases between. Germline assignment: CDR1 SGHTA and CDR2 FQGTGA. CDR3 length equals 13 residues. The CDR3 loop is CASSPRGETEAFF. As DNA, the CDR3 is TGTGCCAGCAGCCCTAGGGGGGAAACTGAAGCTTTCTTT.

The chain employs TRBV5-1 and TRBJ2-1; 12 bases agree with TRBD2. Per germline, CDR1 SGHRS and CDR2 YFSETQ. This CDR3 region has 16 residues. Trimming cost V 1 base and J 7 bases; bases outside gene matches: 6. The CDR3 protein is CASSLSSSGRANEQFF. The CDR3 coding sequence is TGCGCCAGCAGCTTGTCCTCTAGCGGGAGGGCGAATGAGCAGTTCTTC.

The CDR3 protein is CASSKVSGSLTYNEQFF. CDR3 nucleotide sequence: TGTGCCAGCAGCAAAGTTAGCGGGAGTCTCACCTACAATGAGCAGTTCTTC. The chain carries TRBV21-1 and TRBJ2-1; the table gives TRBD2 as D, unverified against the DNA. TRBV21-1 constitutes a pseudogene. The CDR3 covers 17 residues.

V gene TRBV28 combines with J gene TRBJ1-5; possible D gene TRBD1, 6 bases. The CDR3 loop spans 17 amino acids. Per germline, CDR1 MDHEN and CDR2 SYDVKM. The ends were cut back, 6 bases at V and 1 base at J, with 19 bases in the middle. The CDR3 bases are TGTGCCAGCAGCATGGGGGGGCTTGGGGACAGCAATCAGCCCCAGCATTTT. Translating it yields CASSMGGLGDSNQPQHF. The entire variable domain, with the rest obtained from reference TRBV28 and TRBJ1-5, is as follows: DVKVTQSSRYLVKRTGEKVFLECVQDMDHENMFWYRQDPGLGLRLIYFSYDVKMKEKGDIPEGYSVSREKKERFSLILESASTNQTSMYLCASSMGGLGDSNQPQHFGDGTRLSIL.

The CDR3 region is CSVVDYEQYF. In DNA, the CDR3 is TGCAGCGTTGTTGATTACGAGCAGTACTTC. The chain is built from TRBV29-1 and TRBJ2-7; no clear D. The length of the CDR3 is 10 residues. Looked up from germline, CDR1 is SQVTM and CDR2 is ANQGSEA. V lost 4 bases to trimming and J lost 4 bases, with 5 bases between them.

V gene TRBV6-1 combines with J gene TRBJ1-2; 11 bases are shared with TRBD1. This CDR3 has 17 amino acids. Germline CDR1 is MNHNS and CDR2 is SASEGT. V shed 0 bases, J shed 8 bases, and the junction held 11 bases outside the gene matches. This CDR3 reads CASSEARWTGGAKGYTF. The CDR3 DNA reads as TGTGCCAGCAGTGAAGCGCGTTGGACAGGGGGCGCGAAGGGCTACACCTTC.

The chain joins TRBV5-5 to TRBJ2-6; D not resolved. V was shortened by 4 bases and J by 6 bases, with 5 bases between the two germline ends. Germline CDR1 is SGHKS and CDR2 is YYEKEE (reference sequence). This CDR3 spans 12 amino acids. The CDR3 bases are TGTGCCAGCAGCCCCTCGGCCAACGTCCTGACTTTC. As protein: CASSPSANVLTF.

V usage is TRBV5-1 and J usage is TRBJ2-3; 11 nucleotides line up with TRBD2. V lost 0 bases and J lost 2; bases outside the gene matches: 8. CDR3 length equals 18 residues. The germline V gene has CDR1 SGHRS and CDR2 YFSETQ. The CDR3 nucleotides are TGCGCCAGCAGCTTGGCACTAGCGGGAGTACGTGCCACAGATACGCAGTATTTT. It is translated as CASSLALAGVRATDTQYF.

This clone was seen a few times. V usage is TRBV4-1 and J usage is TRBJ1-2; D is possibly TRBD1 (5 bases). The germline CDR1 and CDR2 sequences are MGHRA and YSYEKL. The CDR3 covers 14 residues. In DNA form, the CDR3 reads TGCGCGAGTTCTGGTGGGTGGGGGGTAGATGGCTACACCTTC. It is translated as CASSGGWGVDGYTF.

This clone was counted once. The chain recombines TRBV5-1 with TRBJ1-1, with TRBD1 matching 7 bases. This CDR3 has 17 amino acids. The ends lost 0 bases at V and 0 bases at J; junction bases unmatched: 8. Germline V gene data show CDR1 as SGHRS and CDR2 as YFSETQ. The CDR3 here is CASSLAQGGWVNTEAFF. In nucleotides, the CDR3 is TGCGCCAGCAGCTTGGCCCAAGGGGGCTGGGTGAACACTGAAGCTTTCTTT.

The CDR3 loop reads CAWSPGFGANVLTF. CDR3 nucleotides: TGTGCCTGGAGTCCAGGGTTCGGGGCCAACGTCCTGACTTTC. The chain combines TRBV30 with TRBJ2-6, with D perhaps TRBD1 (5 bases). This CDR3 comprises 14 residues. Germline values: CDR1 GTSNPN, CDR2 SVGIG (reference sequence). Trimming took 2 bases from V and 4 from J, leaving 9 bases between them.

The chain employs TRBV19 and TRBJ1-2; a possible D gene is TRBD1 (5 bases). The ends were cut back, 2 bases at V and 2 bases at J, with 12 bases in the middle. The germline CDR1 and CDR2 sequences are LNHDA and SQIVND (reference sequence). The CDR3 totals 15 residues. The CDR3 here is CASSIQQGGNYGYTF. CDR3 nucleotides: TGTGCCAGTAGTATACAGCAGGGAGGGAACTATGGCTACACCTTC.